The 8 T cell receptor beta chains presented below share a single source sample, sequenced in a study of early T cells in non-severe SARS-CoV-2 infection. TCRdb called the 5' RACE reads again in MiXCR, with one record for every CDR3 protein. The sample has over 45,000 distinct CDR3 sequences, under 12% seen once; the top ten hold around 6.3%. Sequenced: whole blood. Receptors were obtained from an adult who was a healthcare worker with PCR-confirmed SARS-CoV-2 infection or an uninfected control (not recorded which).

Ten or more counts support this clonotype. V usage is TRBV5-4 and J usage is TRBJ1-2; 9 positions match TRBD1. After removal of 5 bases from V and 4 bases from J, the junction contained 6 bases not matched to a gene. The CDR3 contains 14 residues. Per the germline V gene, CDR1 is SGHNT and CDR2 is YYREEE (reference sequence). CDR3 coding DNA: TGTGCCAGCAGTCGGGACAGGGCAAGCTATGGCTACACCTTC. Its translation is CASSRDRASYGYTF. The full variable domain, completed using reference TRBV5-4 and TRBJ1-2, is ETGVTQSPTHLIKTRGQQVTLRCSSQSGHNTVSWYQQALGQGPQFIFQYYREEENGRGNFPPRFSGLQFPNYSSELNVNALELDDSALYLCASSRDRASYGYTFGSGTRLTVV.

This clonotype has a count of ten or more. The chain combines TRBV10-3 with TRBJ1-3; the D is unclear. The CDR3 sequence is 15 residues long. CDR1 is ENHRY, CDR2 SYGVKD, per germline. Trimming removed 6 bases at V and 0 bases at J, with 12 bases between. The CDR3 sequence is CAISDPRYSGNTIYF. CDR3 DNA: TGTGCCATCAGCGACCCCAGGTACTCTGGAAACACCATATATTTT.

V usage is TRBV29-1 and J usage is TRBJ2-5, with D perhaps matching TRBD1 (5 bases). This CDR3 contains 12 residues. The V end was cut by 6 bases, the J end by 5 bases, with 13 bases between. Germline lookup yields CDR1 SQVTM and CDR2 ANQGSEA. CDR3 sequence reads: CSVERGWETQYF. The CDR3 DNA reads as TGCAGCGTAGAAAGGGGTTGGGAGACCCAGTACTTC. The full variable domain, its missing parts supplied by reference TRBV29-1 and TRBJ2-5, is SAVISQKPSRDICQRGTSLTIQCQVDSQVTMMFWYRQQPGQSLTLIATANQGSEATYESGFVIDKFPISRPNLTFSTLTVSNMSPEDSSIYLCSVERGWETQYFGPGTRLLVL.

This clonotype was recorded many times. The chain couples TRBV4-1 to TRBJ2-3, with D tentatively TRBD2 (6 bases). Per the germline V gene, CDR1 is MGHRA and CDR2 is YSYEKL. V shed 6 bases and J shed 0 bases, with 7 bases lying between them. This CDR3 is 13 amino acids long. In DNA, the CDR3 is TGCGCCAGCAGGGGGACTAGCACAGATACGCAGTATTTT. Its protein product is CASRGTSTDTQYF.

This clonotype came up many times. The genes are TRBV3-1 and TRBJ1-3; D uncertain. Trimming took 4 bases from V and 0 from J, leaving 4 bases between them. The CDR3 consists of 13 residues. CDR1 LGHDT and CDR2 YNNKEL come from the germline V gene (reference sequence). CDR3 sequence: CASSPNSGNTIYF. The CDR3 DNA follows: TGTGCCAGCAGCCCTAACTCTGGAAACACCATATATTTT.

In this sample, this clonotype turned up many times. The V call is TRBV3-1, the J call TRBJ2-2, with 7 bases lining up with TRBD1. CDR1 is LGHDT, CDR2 YNNKEL, per germline (reference sequence). This CDR3 region has 16 residues. V was clipped by 8 bases and J by 4 bases; unmatched bases: 13. The CDR3 region has the DNA TGTGCCAGCCGGTCCGCTGACAGGGCTGTCACCGGGGAGCTGTTTTTT. Protein sequence: CASRSADRAVTGELFF.

This clonotype was picked up many times. The chain recombines TRBV29-1 with TRBJ2-3; 7 positions match TRBD2. Germline CDR1 is SQVTM and CDR2 is ANQGSEA. Trimming at V came to 6 bases and at J to 2 bases, leaving 5 bases not matched to a gene. The CDR3 is made up of 13 amino acids. CDR3 DNA: TGCAGCGTCGAGCGGGACCCCACAGATACGCAGTATTTT. It specifies CSVERDPTDTQYF.

This clonotype was picked up a small number of times. The germline gene is not matched at one end of the junction; a read error may be the cause. This chain joins TRBV7-7 and TRBJ1-4; the match to TRBD1 covers 9 bases. The CDR3 sequence is 15 residues long. The germline V gene has CDR1 SSHAT and CDR2 FNYEAQ (reference sequence). CDR3 protein: CASSRGTGPNEKLFF. The CDR3 DNA is TGTGCTAGCAGCCGCGGGACAGGGCCTAATGAAAAACTGTTTTTT.